Sequencing of this T cell receptor (beta chain) was carried out in a study (dated by TCRdb to between 2014 and 2017). Broadly, across the study: The study set out to test whether tumor-infiltrating Tregs in breast cancer get recruited from blood Tregs or are instead converted in situ from other CD4+ T cell subsets.

The memory CD4+ T cell population was isolated based on a CD4+CD45RO+CD25- phenotype. Tregs, naive and memory CD4+ T cells from tumor, blood and ipsilateral draining lymph nodes of five breast cancer patients underwent full-length TCR alpha and beta sequencing. Ficoll density gradient centrifugation was used to isolate mononuclear cells from lymph nodes or from under 55 ml of peripheral blood. FACS confirmed that the sorted cell populations were more than 90% pure. Regarding this clonotype: Its specific antigen is unknown. The junction differs from germline at one of its ends, possibly a read error.

Full-length TCR variable regions were amplified by 5' RACE PCR with constant-region reverse primers, and semi-nested PCR with Nested Universal Primer A was subsequently performed. Using the ReliaPrep RNA Cell Miniprep System, total RNA was extracted, and the SMARTer RACE 5'/3' Kit was then used to reverse transcribe the RNA into 5'RACE-ready cDNA. Multiplex adaptors were used to barcode full-length TCR alpha and beta libraries, and the barcoded libraries were sequenced on an Illumina MiSeq. Turning to the authors' computational methods: Sequencing data were pooled across the five patients for each of nine subset-tissue groups and compared by unsupervised clustering of TCR gene usage. The Morisita-Horn index, with shared sequences weighted by their contribution to each repertoire, was used to calculate repertoire similarity. The public reads were reanalyzed by TCRdb: fastp trimming at Q25, MiXCR alignment, in-frame beta chains only. Every entry covers one CDR3 protein and lists the most common genes and DNA from its rows. TCRdb's processing, not the authors' own work, is the source of the V and J calls. This sample gives fewer than 40,000 distinct CDR3 sequences in total; approximately 25% of them show up just once. Around 4.1% of the sample is taken by the ten largest.

Broad study findings and their caveats: The larger-cohort validation was restricted to a single TCR beta V-J rearrangement rather than whole repertoires. Tumor memory CD4+ T cell TCR gene usage clustered with blood and lymph node memory CD4+ cells and lymph node naive CD4+ cells. The greatest overlap of tumor-infiltrating Treg TCR alpha and beta sequences was with tumor naive CD4+ T cells, followed next by blood naive CD4+ T cells.

The receptor's source is a female donor with breast cancer. The sample was memory CD4+ T cells sorted from blood. According to the study, the label for this sample's cell subset or site signals: memory CD4+ T cells, CD4+CD45RO+CD25-.

The nucleotide sequence reads as follows: TGTGCCGGCAGTTTAGACTTGAAACCCGGCAATGAGCAGTTCTTC. Its translation reads: CAGSLDLKPGNEQFF. The chain couples TRBV12-3 or TRBV12-4 to TRBJ2-1; the D gene cannot be named for sure. The CDR3, cysteine through phenylalanine, is 15 amino acids long. CDR3 DNA only is kept here, 45 bases in frame from base 1.